The source of this TCR beta chain is a study of blood T cells in healthy people across ages. Combining a sample-barcoded 5' primer with a J-beta primer mix, a second PCR ran for roughly 7 to 11 cycles. TCRdb reprocessed the 5' RACE reads via MiXCR and lists one record per CDR3 protein. The data hold around 940,000 distinct CDR3 sequences, with just over 50% observed a single time. The germline V gene encodes CDR1 DFQATT and CDR2 SNEGSKA (reference sequence). This CDR3 contains 15 residues. V lost 0 bases to trimming and J lost 7 bases, with 16 bases between them. The gene calls are TRBV20-1 and TRBJ2-1; D possibly corresponds to TRBD2 (5 bases). This TCR derives from a woman aged 60 to 75 in good health. Sample: blood. The CDR3 DNA reads as TGCAGTGCTAGAGAATCAAGCCGGAGGATTAATGAGCAGTTCTTC. This codes for CSARESSRRINEQFF.